This TCR beta chain is drawn from a study of Ad26.COV2.S vaccination and SARS-CoV-2 variants. With regard to this clone: The antigen is unknown.

With V trimmed by 5 bases and J by 5 bases, 6 bases remained unmatched. The CDR3 runs to 15 residues. The germline V gene encodes CDR1 WSHSY and CDR2 SAAADI. Data came from immunoSEQ multiplex PCR; TCRdb stores just in-frame clones and leaves some out. The sample holds over 350,000 clones, 75% to 90% seen once. Study-level results: After vaccination, substantial breadth of spike-specific CD8+ and CD4+ responses was reported.

Treatment meaning: 15 to 20 received Ad26.COV2.S at low or high dose, single or two shots; about 5 received placebo; per-sample allocation not given. Following the first vaccine or placebo injection, samples were taken on day 63. Sequences were derived from peripheral blood, sampled in a trial of Ad26.COV2.S vaccine versus placebo. J is TRBJ1-4 and V is TRBV10-2, with 9 bases matching TRBD1. This receptor was identified in a person aged 18 to 65 who received the Ad26.COV2.S COVID-19 vaccine or a placebo. The DNA for the CDR3 is TGCGCCAGCAGTATAGGACAGGGGTCCAATGAAAAACTGTTTTTT. Protein: CASSIGQGSNEKLFF.